The 27 T cell receptor beta chains below come from one sample, sequenced in a study of beta chain features in type 1 diabetes. Sequenced material consisted of expressed TCRB transcripts (all of the isolated RNA was reverse transcribed). TCRdb's table, derived via immunoSEQ multiplex PCR, lists solely in-frame clones and lacks some. The data hold under 250,000 clones, with less than 15% observed a single time. Sequencing input: naive CD4+ T cells from blood. The receptors come from a woman aged 40 to 49 in good health.

This chain connects TRBV27 to TRBJ1-2; D unresolved. There are 13 residues in the CDR3. Trimming cost V 3 bases and J 8 bases, with 13 bases left between them. Germline values: CDR1 MNHEY, CDR2 SMNVEV (reference sequence). Here the CDR3 reads CASSFEGRGGYTF. The CDR3 DNA is TGTGCCAGCAGTTTTGAGGGCCGAGGGGGCTACACCTTC.

This clone was counted between two and nine times. This rearrangement joins TRBV12-2 to TRBJ2-3; TRBD2, the D gene given by the table, was not confirmed from the DNA. TRBV12-2 is a pseudogene segment. The CDR3 contains 16 residues. The CDR3, as DNA: TGTGCAAGTCGCCCCCGAGGACTAGCTAGCACAGATACGCAGTATTTT. This encodes CASRPRGLASTDTQYF.

V and J are TRBV6-7 and TRBJ2-7; the D is unclear. TRBV6-7 is reported as an ORF; its role is uncertain. This CDR3 region has 12 residues. Trimming took 10 bases from V and 0 from J, leaving 10 bases between them. CDR3 bases: TGTGCCACCCACCCGAGCTCCTACGAGCAGTACTTC. It specifies CATHPSSYEQYF.

J is TRBJ1-5 and V is TRBV6-1; TRBD1 agrees at 7 bases. The germline gives CDR1 MNHNS, CDR2 SASEGT. With V trimmed by 4 bases and J by 6 bases, 6 bases remained unmatched. The CDR3 runs to 14 residues. The CDR3 nucleotides read TGTGCCAGCAGTGGCCGACAGGGTGGTCAGCCCCAGCATTTT. Translation: CASSGRQGGQPQHF.

This chain connects TRBV7-8 to TRBJ1-4; 8 nucleotides agree with TRBD1. V dropped 3 bases and J dropped 8; count of bases not matched to a gene: 11. Germline loops: CDR1 SGHVS, CDR2 FQNEAQ. CDR3 length: 16 residues. CDR3 coding DNA: TGTGCCAGCAGCTTTTATCGGACAGGGCGAAACGAAAAACTGTTTTTT. The encoded protein is CASSFYRTGRNEKLFF.

There are a few counts of this clone. The gene calls are TRBV7-2 and TRBJ2-4, with TRBD1 identical over 8 bases. This CDR3 region has 16 residues. Germline V gene sequence: CDR1 SGHTA, CDR2 FQGNSA. Losses at the gene ends were 5 bases for V and 0 bases for J; bases not matched to a gene: 6. CDR3 coding DNA: TGTGCCAGCAGCCAAGGACAGGGACTAGCCAAAAACATTCAGTACTTC. Protein product: CASSQGQGLAKNIQYF.

The rearrangement uses TRBV27 and TRBJ2-2; D possibly corresponds to TRBD1 (5 bases). V gave up 3 bases and J gave up 0 bases, with 5 bases separating them. CDR3 length: 14 amino acids. Germline lookup yields CDR1 MNHEY and CDR2 SMNVEV (reference sequence). The CDR3, as DNA: TGTGCCAGCAGTTTGGACACGAACACCGGGGAGCTGTTTTTT. Its protein is CASSLDTNTGELFF.

This clone was counted between two and nine times. The V and J genes are TRBV5-1 and TRBJ2-3; D unclear. The germline V gene has CDR1 SGHRS and CDR2 YFSETQ. V dropped 7 bases and J dropped 0 bases, with 6 bases sitting between them. The CDR3 runs 12 residues. CDR3 bases: TGCGCCAGCCATGAGAGCACAGATACGCAGTATTTT. This sequence encodes CASHESTDTQYF.

This clone was found a few times. The chain employs TRBV2 and TRBJ1-2; tentative D call: TRBD1 (6 bases). Looked up from germline, CDR1 is SNHLY and CDR2 is FYNNEI. CDR3 size: 16 residues. Trimming shortened V by 8 bases and J by 1 base, and 20 bases separated the two germline ends. The DNA of the CDR3 is TGTGCCAGCCTCTTTGAGGACAGCAGTCTTAACTATGGCTACACCTTC. Its protein is CASLFEDSSLNYGYTF.

V gene TRBV15 combines with J gene TRBJ2-1, with 7 bases that match TRBD1. The J segment lost 3 bases and the V segment lost 1 base, leaving 6 bases of the junction unmatched. Germline CDR1 is LNHNV and CDR2 is YYDKDF (reference sequence). This CDR3 has 16 residues. The CDR3, as DNA: TGTGCCACCAGCAGAGCGAGACAGGGTGGCTACAATGAGCAGTTCTTC. Its protein is CATSRARQGGYNEQFF.

The chain uses TRBV25-1 and TRBJ1-5; D uncertain. Germline V CDR1 and CDR2: MGHDK, SYGVNS. V was trimmed by 1 base and J by 1 base, leaving 8 bases between them. The CDR3 loop spans 15 amino acids. The DNA for the CDR3 is TGTGCCAGCAGTGAATTAGGAGGGAGCAATCAGCCCCAGCATTTT. Translated, it gives CASSELGGSNQPQHF.

The chain has TRBV10-3 and TRBJ1-2; 12 bases map to TRBD1. J was trimmed by 3 bases and V by 0 bases; bases with no gene match: 11. This CDR3 spans 19 amino acids. Germline loops: CDR1 ENHRY, CDR2 SYGVKD. CDR3 region: CAISESLGQGAKRDYGYTF. DNA for the CDR3: TGTGCCATCAGTGAGTCGCTGGGACAGGGGGCAAAAAGGGACTATGGCTACACCTTC.

This sequence joins TRBV5-4 and TRBJ1-5; 7 bases are a match to TRBD1. In germline, CDR1 is SGHNT, CDR2 YYREEE (reference sequence). With 5 bases clipped from V and 3 bases from J, the junction kept 5 bases outside the gene matches. This CDR3 is built from 14 residues. The CDR3 DNA follows: TGTGCCAGCAGTTATGGGACAGACAATCAGCCCCAGCATTTT. This sequence encodes CASSYGTDNQPQHF.

The CDR3 loop reads CASSLGLGAGGSTDTQYF. CDR3 in DNA: TGTGCCAGCAGCTTAGGCCTAGGAGCGGGGGGCAGCACAGATACGCAGTATTTT. The V gene is TRBV13, the J gene TRBJ2-3; 9 bases are a match to TRBD2. Per germline, CDR1 PRHDT and CDR2 FYEKMQ (reference sequence). The CDR3 covers 18 residues. With V trimmed by 0 bases and J by 0 bases, 7 bases remained unmatched.

The V and J genes are TRBV5-1 and TRBJ2-7; a weak D match, TRBD1 (5 bases). The germline V gene encodes CDR1 SGHRS and CDR2 YFSETQ. This CDR3 comprises 15 residues. The V end lost 7 bases, the J end lost 1 base, and 18 bases lay between the germline ends. CDR3 sequence: CASAPERTLSYEQYF. The CDR3 nucleotides are TGCGCCAGCGCTCCAGAGAGGACACTATCCTACGAGCAGTACTTC.

The gene calls are TRBV7-8 and TRBJ2-7; D call uncertain. CDR3 length: 18 residues. Trimming shortened V by 1 base and J by 0 bases, and 19 bases separated the two germline ends. Per germline, CDR1 SGHVS and CDR2 FQNEAQ. The CDR3 here is CASSLVRLRLPRSYEQYF. Here the CDR3 DNA reads TGTGCCAGCAGCTTAGTCCGCCTCAGGCTTCCTCGCTCCTACGAGCAGTACTTC.

The V gene is TRBV6-1, the J gene TRBJ2-7; 11 bases are a match to TRBD2. The J segment lost 3 bases and the V segment lost 4 bases, leaving 2 bases of the junction unmatched. Germline values: CDR1 MNHNS, CDR2 SASEGT. The CDR3 totals 14 residues. CDR3 loop: CASSVTSGDYEQYF. CDR3 nucleotide sequence: TGTGCCAGCAGTGTGACTAGCGGGGACTACGAGCAGTACTTC.

This chain joins TRBV18 and TRBJ2-3, with 7 bases fitting TRBD2. Per germline, CDR1 KGHSH and CDR2 LQKENI. This CDR3 contains 16 residues. V lost 2 bases and J lost 2; bases outside the gene matches: 7. The CDR3 DNA sequence: TGTGCCAGCTCACCAGGTGGGGGACTAAACACAGATACGCAGTATTTT. Translated: CASSPGGGLNTDTQYF.

About this clone: Other nucleotide sequences from this sample produce the same CDR3. The rearrangement links TRBV7-9 to TRBJ1-1, with D hard to call. Germline-derived CDR1 and CDR2 are SEHNR and FQNEAQ (reference sequence). The V and J ends lost 5 bases and 5 bases respectively, with 12 bases between them. This CDR3 is 13 amino acids long. The CDR3 loop reads CASSLEGGTEAFF. The CDR3 region has the DNA TGTGCCAGCAGCCTAGAGGGAGGGACTGAAGCTTTCTTT.

This sequence joins TRBV7-6 and TRBJ1-2; 11 bases align to TRBD1. After removal of 2 bases from V and 8 bases from J, the junction contained 16 bases not matched to a gene. This CDR3 is 18 amino acids long. CDR1 is SGHVS and CDR2 is FNYEAQ in the germline V gene. The CDR3 protein is CASSLFPTAGTGGRGYTF. For the CDR3, the DNA is TGTGCCAGCAGCTTATTTCCCACCGCCGGGACAGGGGGTAGGGGCTACACCTTC.

V is TRBV9 and J is TRBJ2-3; 8 nucleotides match TRBD2. Germline lookup yields CDR1 SGDLS and CDR2 YYNGEE. This CDR3 spans 16 amino acids. The trim removed 0 bases at V and 1 base at J, leaving 4 bases unmatched. The CDR3 reads CASSVGPGGRTDTQYF. The CDR3 nucleotides are TGTGCCAGCAGCGTAGGGCCGGGGGGGCGCACAGATACGCAGTATTTT. Drawing the rest from reference TRBV9 and TRBJ2-3, the complete variable domain is DSGVTQTPKHLITATGQRVTLRCSPRSGDLSVYWYQQSLDQGLQFLIQYYNGEERAKGNILERFSAQQFPDLHSELNLSSLELGDSALYFCASSVGPGGRTDTQYFGPGTRLTVL.

This clone has more than one count but fewer than ten. The identical CDR3 is also encoded by other nucleotide sequences in the sample. The chain combines TRBV6-5 with TRBJ2-6; TRBD2 matches 7 bases. Germline V gene lookup returns CDR1 MNHEY and CDR2 SVGAGI. The CDR3 contains 15 residues. The trim removed 4 bases at V and 1 base at J, leaving 1 base unmatched. For the CDR3, the DNA is TGTGCCAGCAGTTCCGGGGGGTCTGGGGCCAACGTCCTGACTTTC. This gives the protein CASSSGGSGANVLTF.

CDR3 loop: CASTHDPRQGGGYTF. The CDR3 DNA reads TGTGCCAGCACTCACGACCCGAGGCAGGGGGGAGGCTACACCTTC. The chain uses TRBV5-4 and TRBJ1-2; 7 positions match TRBD1. V gave up 6 bases and J gave up 8 bases; unmatched junction bases: 16. The CDR3 loop spans 15 amino acids. The germline CDR1 and CDR2 sequences are SGHNT and YYREEE (reference sequence).

The chain employs TRBV27 and TRBJ2-3; TRBD2 is a possible D gene (6 bases). Germline V gives CDR1 MNHEY, CDR2 SMNVEV (reference sequence). The CDR3 sequence is 16 residues long. Trimming left V 7 bases short and J 6 bases short, with 23 bases between. The DNA of the CDR3 is TGTGCCAGCACCTCCTTGGAGGGTCGCCTGAGGGATACGCAGTATTTT. Translated: CASTSLEGRLRDTQYF.

The genes are TRBV20-1 and TRBJ2-3, with TRBD2 identical over 7 bases. This CDR3 spans 11 amino acids. Germline V lookup: CDR1 DFQATT, CDR2 SNEGSKA (reference sequence). CDR3 sequence (DNA): TGCACCGCGGGGGGCACAGATACGCAGTATTTT. Protein product: CTAGGTDTQYF.

This clone has just a few counts. The chain combines TRBV2 with TRBJ1-4, with 7 positions matching TRBD1. Germline-derived CDR1 and CDR2 are SNHLY and FYNNEI. CDR3 length equals 14 residues. J was trimmed by 8 bases and V by 1 base; bases with no gene match: 4. CDR3 region: CASSEGQGREKLFF. The CDR3 nucleotides read TGTGCCAGCAGTGAAGGACAGGGTAGGGAAAAACTGTTTTTT. The whole variable domain, remainder taken from reference TRBV2 and TRBJ1-4, is EPEVTQTPSHQVTQMGQEVILRCVPISNHLYFYWYRQILGQKVEFLVSFYNNEISEKSEIFDDQFSVERPDGSNFTLKIRSTKLEDSAMYFCASSEGQGREKLFFGSGTQLSVL.

The chain recombines TRBV21-1 with TRBJ1-1. TRBV21-1 is marked as a pseudogene. CDR3 size: 13 residues. CDR3 sequence reads: CASPGGRNTEAFF. CDR3 coding DNA: TGTGCCAGCCCGGGGGGCAGGAACACTGAAGCTTTCTTT.